This TCR beta chain was identified during a study of CD4 T cells in relation to SARS-CoV-2 and coronaviruses. Deep TCR-beta sequencing used DNA from uncultured naive and memory CD4+ T cells. TCRdb's copy holds only in-frame clones and misses some; the assay was immunoSEQ multiplex PCR. The sample holds about 65,000 clones, about 87% seen once. As regards this clone: Its antigen is currently unknown.

The germline V gene encodes CDR1 LGHDT and CDR2 YNNKEL (reference sequence). V was trimmed by 1 base and J by 9 bases, leaving 16 bases between them. The CDR3 runs to 15 residues. The unexposed donors gave CD4+ T cells in about 2010-2019, prior to COVID-19. Points from the study as a whole: The assay detects memory recall responses, not culture-primed primary responses. This crossreactivity analysis covered spike protein alone, no other viral proteins.

The TCR originated in a human donor in good health. The sample was memory CD4+ T cells from PBMCs. The V call is TRBV3-1 (or the pseudogene TRBV3-2), the J call TRBJ2-4, with D possibly matching TRBD2 (7 bases). CDR3 loop: CASSQAPGEGSIQYF. The CDR3 DNA follows: TGTGCCAGCAGCCAAGCTCCAGGGGAGGGCTCCATTCAGTACTTC.